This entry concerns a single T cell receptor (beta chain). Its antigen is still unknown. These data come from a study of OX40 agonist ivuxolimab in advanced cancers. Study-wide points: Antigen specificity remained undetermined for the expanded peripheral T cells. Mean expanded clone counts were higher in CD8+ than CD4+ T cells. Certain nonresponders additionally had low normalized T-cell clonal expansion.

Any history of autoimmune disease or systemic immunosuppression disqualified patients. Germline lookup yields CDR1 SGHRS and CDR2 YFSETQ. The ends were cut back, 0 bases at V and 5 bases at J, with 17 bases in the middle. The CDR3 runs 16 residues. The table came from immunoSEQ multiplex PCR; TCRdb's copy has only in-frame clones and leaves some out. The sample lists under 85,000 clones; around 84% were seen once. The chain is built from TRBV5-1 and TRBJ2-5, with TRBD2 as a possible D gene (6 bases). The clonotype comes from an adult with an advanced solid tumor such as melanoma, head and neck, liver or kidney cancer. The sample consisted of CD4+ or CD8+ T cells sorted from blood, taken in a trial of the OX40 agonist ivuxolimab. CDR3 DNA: TGCGCCAGCAGCTTGGCCATGGAGGGGCTGGGGGAGACCCAGTACTTC. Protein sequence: CASSLAMEGLGETQYF.